This paragraph reports one T cell receptor (beta chain). CDR1 and CDR2 from the germline V gene are SGHRS and YFSETQ. This CDR3 has 12 residues. V dropped 2 bases and J dropped 3 bases, with 4 bases sitting between them. The entry originates in a study of blood T cell repertoires in COVID-19. Across the whole study: Spain, Italy and the United States supplied samples that represented acute and convalescent COVID-19. PBMCs, B-cell-depleted T cells, or T cells provided the cDNA or gDNA that made up the material.

In the study's own analysis: Reference gene primers were amplified, and this amplification served to estimate nucleated cell counts. Libraries were prepared by immunoSEQ multiplex PCR; TCRdb keeps only in-frame clonotypes and omits some of them. V, J and clone size are taken as reported in that table, and D and trimming were inferred from the DNA itself. The sample has about 51,000 clones; 88% are singletons. The chain combines TRBV5-1 with TRBJ2-3, with D uncertain. The TCR sequence derives from a man aged 50 or older with active COVID-19. Sequenced sample: peripheral blood. Here the CDR3 DNA reads TGCGCCAGCAGCTTATATACAGATACGCAGTATTTT. Translated, it gives CASSLYTDTQYF.